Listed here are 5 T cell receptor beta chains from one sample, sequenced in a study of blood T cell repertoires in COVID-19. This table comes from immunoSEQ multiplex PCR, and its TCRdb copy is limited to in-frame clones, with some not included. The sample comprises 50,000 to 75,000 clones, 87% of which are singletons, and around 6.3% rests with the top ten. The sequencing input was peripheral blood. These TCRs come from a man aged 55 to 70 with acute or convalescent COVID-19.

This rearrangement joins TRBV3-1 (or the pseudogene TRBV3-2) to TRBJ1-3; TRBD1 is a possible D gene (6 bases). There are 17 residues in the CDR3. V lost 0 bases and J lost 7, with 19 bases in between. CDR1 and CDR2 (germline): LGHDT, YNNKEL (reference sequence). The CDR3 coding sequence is TGTGCCAGCAGCCAAGACCTCATCCAGGGGACCTTTAACACCATATATTTT. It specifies CASSQDLIQGTFNTIYF.

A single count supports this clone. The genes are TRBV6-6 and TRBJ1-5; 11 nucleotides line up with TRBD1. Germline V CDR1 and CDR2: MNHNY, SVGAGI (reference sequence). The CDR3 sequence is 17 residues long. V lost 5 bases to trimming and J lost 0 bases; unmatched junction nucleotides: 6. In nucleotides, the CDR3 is TGTGCCAGCAGTCCCGGGACAGGGGGGGTTAGCAATCAGCCCCAGCATTTT. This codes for CASSPGTGGVSNQPQHF.

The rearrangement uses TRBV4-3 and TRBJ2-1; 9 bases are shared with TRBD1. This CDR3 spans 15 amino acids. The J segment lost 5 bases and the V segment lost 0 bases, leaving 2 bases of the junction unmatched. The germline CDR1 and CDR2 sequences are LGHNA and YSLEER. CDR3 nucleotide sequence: TGCGCCAGCAGCCAAGACGGGACAGGGCACAATGAGCAGTTCTTC. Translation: CASSQDGTGHNEQFF.

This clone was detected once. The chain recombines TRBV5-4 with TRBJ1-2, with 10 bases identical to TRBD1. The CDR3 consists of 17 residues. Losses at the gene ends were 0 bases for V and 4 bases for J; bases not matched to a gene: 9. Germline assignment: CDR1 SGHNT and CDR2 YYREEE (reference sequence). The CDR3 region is CASSLARDRGAGYGYTF. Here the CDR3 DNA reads TGTGCCAGCAGCTTGGCCAGGGACAGGGGAGCGGGCTATGGCTACACCTTC.

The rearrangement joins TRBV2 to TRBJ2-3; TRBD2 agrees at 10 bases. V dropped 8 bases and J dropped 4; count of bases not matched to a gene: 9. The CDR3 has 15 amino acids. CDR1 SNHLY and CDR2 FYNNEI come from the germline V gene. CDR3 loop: CASLLLAGRADTQYF. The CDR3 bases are TGTGCCAGCCTCCTACTAGCGGGGAGGGCAGATACGCAGTATTTT.